What follows are 19 T cell receptor beta chains derived from one specimen sequenced in a study of T cells in Graves' hyperthyroidism and ophthalmopathy. TCR beta CDR3 sequences were amplified from RNA transcripts. The HTBI primer set drove a first-round RT-PCR of the TCR CDR3. One entry per CDR3 protein, called by TCRdb with MiXCR from the multiplex PCR reads. Of around 420,000 distinct CDR3 sequences listed, roughly an eighth are singletons. Sequencing was performed on blood. The receptors shown here come from a woman in her late teens or twenties with Graves' hyperthyroidism.

Ten or more counts support this clonotype. CDR3 protein: CASSKLVASKQYF. The DNA for the CDR3 is TGTGCCAGCAGTAAACTGGTGGCTAGCAAGCAGTACTTC. The rearrangement links TRBV11-3 to TRBJ2-7, with D maybe TRBD2 (5 bases). V was clipped by 6 bases and J by 8 bases, with 17 bases between them. CDR3 length equals 13 residues. Germline values: CDR1 SGHNT, CDR2 YENEEA.

This clonotype has more than one count but fewer than ten. The J gene is TRBJ2-7, the V gene TRBV3-1; the D gene is possibly TRBD1 (6 bases). The CDR3 covers 16 residues. Between the trimmed V and J ends, which lost 5 bases and 0 bases, there was a span of 17 bases. Germline loops: CDR1 LGHDT, CDR2 YNNKEL (reference sequence). Here the CDR3 reads CASSDYNRVNSYEQYF. The CDR3 DNA reads TGTGCCAGCAGCGATTACAACAGGGTAAACTCCTACGAGCAGTACTTC.

This clonotype was seen at least ten times. V and J are TRBV28 and TRBJ2-1; TRBD1 matches 10 bases. V was pared by 3 bases and J by 4 bases, with 6 bases of the junction left unmatched. Germline CDR1 is MDHEN and CDR2 is SYDVKM. The CDR3 loop spans 16 amino acids. Written as DNA, the CDR3 is TGTGCCAGCAGTTTTTGGCGGGACAGGGGTTACAATGAGCAGTTCTTC. Translation gives CASSFWRDRGYNEQFF.

The DNA for the CDR3 is TGTGCCAGCAGGAACCCGTCGACGGGAGGGAATCAAGATACGCAGTATTTT. Translation gives CASRNPSTGGNQDTQYF. The chain has TRBV12-3 or TRBV12-4 and TRBJ2-3, with 8 positions matching TRBD2. Unmatched junction bases numbered 16, after V lost 6 bases and J lost 5 bases. The CDR3 runs to 17 residues.

Many counts were recorded for this clonotype. V gene TRBV12-3 or TRBV12-4 combines with J gene TRBJ1-5, with D possibly matching TRBD1 (6 bases). This CDR3 region has 13 residues. The V end was cut by 2 bases, the J end by 13 bases, with 15 bases between. The CDR3 region is CASSLQPQGTQHF. CDR3 nucleotides: TGTGCCAGCAGTTTACAGCCGCAGGGGACGCAGCATTTT.

In regard to this clonotype: The germline gene is not matched at one end of the junction; a read error may be the cause. The chain couples TRBV5-5 to TRBJ1-1, with D perhaps TRBD1 (5 bases). Per germline, CDR1 SGHKS and CDR2 YYEKEE (reference sequence). The CDR3 covers 12 residues. The CDR3 coding sequence is TGTGCCGGCAGCCAAGATGACAGAGAAGCTTTCTTT. It is translated as CAGSQDDREAFF.

The CDR3 protein is CASSPGLEPYNEQFF. The CDR3 DNA is TGCGCCAGCAGTCCGGGACTAGAGCCCTACAATGAGCAGTTCTTC. The chain recombines TRBV5-1 with TRBJ2-1; 8 nucleotides line up with TRBD2. This CDR3 spans 15 amino acids. V shed 5 bases and J 2 bases; nucleotides not matched to a gene: 6. Germline V gene lookup returns CDR1 SGHRS and CDR2 YFSETQ.

The rearrangement links TRBV12-3 or TRBV12-4 to TRBJ2-2, with D hard to call. V was pared by 3 bases and J by 9 bases, with 8 bases between. The CDR3 is 12 residues long. The CDR3 is CASSFDSRELFF. The CDR3 region has the DNA TGTGCCAGCAGTTTTGACTCCCGGGAGCTGTTTTTT.

This clonotype was counted many times. V and J are TRBV12-3 or TRBV12-4 and TRBJ2-4; tentatively, D is TRBD2 (5 bases). Trimming pared 5 bases from V and 7 bases from J, leaving 15 bases between. This CDR3 spans 14 amino acids. CDR3 bases: TGTGCCAGCAGTCGGACTCTTAGTCGTAACATTCAGTACTTC. This sequence encodes CASSRTLSRNIQYF.

At least ten counts were recorded for this clonotype. The gene calls are TRBV3-1 and TRBJ2-7; D may be TRBD1 (5 bases). The ends were cut back, 1 base at V and 1 base at J, with 5 bases in the middle. Germline-derived CDR1 and CDR2 are LGHDT and YNNKEL (reference sequence). The CDR3 extends over 13 amino acids. CDR3 loop: CASSQGQSYEQYF. DNA for the CDR3: TGTGCCAGCAGCCAAGGACAGTCCTACGAGCAGTACTTC.

Notes on this clonotype: Sequence at one end of the junction differs from germline and may be a read error. The V gene is TRBV7-9, the J gene TRBJ2-7, with a possible D match to TRBD1 (9 bases). The length of the CDR3 is 16 residues. CDR1 and CDR2 (germline): SEHNR, FQNEAQ (reference sequence). The CDR3 DNA reads as TGTGCCAGCAGCCCTTTAGCGGGACAGGGTACCTACGAGCAGCACTTC. Translated, it gives CASSPLAGQGTYEQHF.

This clonotype was observed many times. The chain recombines TRBV12-3 or TRBV12-4 with TRBJ2-1; D is perhaps TRBD2 (6 bases). Between the trimmed V and J ends, which lost 3 bases and 4 bases, there was a span of 10 bases. This CDR3 spans 14 amino acids. CDR3 protein: CASSLDGGYNEQFF. As DNA, the CDR3 is TGTGCCAGCAGTTTGGATGGGGGGTACAATGAGCAGTTCTTC.

This clonotype was seen ten or more times. The chain uses TRBV7-8 and TRBJ1-4; D gene unclear. Germline V gene sequence: CDR1 SGHVS, CDR2 FQNEAQ. The CDR3 covers 15 residues. The V gene lost 2 bases and the J gene lost 5 bases, with 12 bases spanning the gap. CDR3 amino acids: CASSLMHGRNEKLFF. The CDR3 bases are TGTGCCAGCAGCTTAATGCACGGAAGAAATGAAAAACTGTTTTTT.

This clonotype appeared a few times. V gene TRBV15 combines with J gene TRBJ1-4, with TRBD1 matching 9 bases. The CDR3 covers 16 residues. The V gene end was trimmed by 1 base and the J gene end by 1 base; junction bases not matched to a gene: 1. In germline, CDR1 is LNHNV, CDR2 YYDKDF (reference sequence). The CDR3 DNA reads as TGTGCCACCAGCAGAGGACAGGGGGTAACTAATGAAAAACTGTTTTTT. Amino acid sequence: CATSRGQGVTNEKLFF.

This clonotype was counted ten times or more. The chain carries TRBV30 and TRBJ2-2; possibly TRBD2 for D (6 bases). V was trimmed by 0 bases and J by 2 bases, leaving 10 bases between them. Germline V gene sequence: CDR1 GTSNPN, CDR2 SVGIG (reference sequence). This CDR3 has 15 amino acids. DNA of the CDR3: TGTGCCTGGAGTGTCCACGGGAGTAACACCGGGGAGCTGTTTTTT. It codes for CAWSVHGSNTGELFF.

This clonotype was picked up many times. The rearrangement uses TRBV5-1 and TRBJ1-2, with D possibly TRBD1 on 5 matching bases. Trimming left V 0 bases short and J 2 bases short, with 11 bases between. The CDR3 has 15 residues. Germline lookup yields CDR1 SGHRS and CDR2 YFSETQ. CDR3 coding DNA: TGCGCCAGCAGCTTGGGACAGTCAACCAACTATGGCTACACCTTC. Translated, it gives CASSLGQSTNYGYTF.

This clonotype occurred many times. The chain couples TRBV6-1 to TRBJ2-3; D tentatively reads TRBD1 or TRBD2 (6 bases each). The germline V gene encodes CDR1 MNHNS and CDR2 SASEGT. Trimming shortened V by 8 bases and J by 2 bases, and 17 bases separated the two germline ends. The CDR3 is 15 residues long. The CDR3 loop reads CASWGRGLNTDTQYF. The CDR3 region has the DNA TGTGCCAGCTGGGGGCGGGGTTTGAACACAGATACGCAGTATTTT.

Comment on this clonotype: A read error may be the cause here, since a much bigger clone is one base away. V usage is TRBV18 and J usage is TRBJ2-1; 7 positions match TRBD2. CDR1 KGHSH and CDR2 LQKENI come from the germline V gene. This CDR3 is built from 17 residues. This CDR3 is CASSPKKAGVSYSEQFF. DNA for the CDR3: TGTGCCAGCTCACCAAAGAAGGCGGGGGTATCCTACAGTGAGCAGTTCTTC.

This clonotype has ten or more counts. The rearrangement joins TRBV12-3 or TRBV12-4 to TRBJ1-1; no definite D call. There are 12 residues in the CDR3. V was trimmed by 6 bases and J by 4 bases, leaving 9 bases between them. The chain's CDR3 is CASRGSATEAFF. The CDR3 DNA reads as TGTGCCAGCAGGGGCTCTGCCACTGAAGCTTTCTTT.